This TCR beta chain originates from a study of CD8 T cells in ankylosing spondylitis (dated by TCRdb to 2016 to 2017). Describing the broader study: To find TCR variants linked to disease, the study profiled T cell receptor beta repertoires in ankylosing spondylitis patients and healthy donors. In total, the full study cohort was made up of 110 or so healthy donors and 25 or so ankylosing spondylitis patients. Peripheral blood was sampled, and synovial fluid was additionally collected from ankylosing spondylitis patients.

TCRdb records Illumina HiSeq 2500 as the sequencer. TCR beta libraries were prepared by quantitative 5'-RACE with molecular barcodes. As for the original processing: A new computational method based on a probabilistic model of VDJ rearrangement was used to identify disease-linked TCR variants. TCRdb's own reprocessing of the public reads used fastp at Q25 and MiXCR and kept productive beta chains. Every entry covers one CDR3 protein and lists the most common genes and DNA from its rows. The V and J calls and clone size come from TCRdb's table, not from the authors' own analysis. The sample table lists a few hundred thousand distinct CDR3 sequences, 20% to 30% of them with a count of one. The ten top clones hold 0.61% of the sample. The sample holds many counts of this clonotype. Its antigen is currently not known. The sample holds no much larger clone one base away, and base qualities are not on file.

Study-wide findings and limitations: A TCR beta motif made up of about eight highly homologous amino acid variants appeared to be characteristic of blood from ankylosing spondylitis patients. Some of the motif variants had been reported before in the synovial fluid and blood of reactive arthritis patients, a finding that suggests common disease-initiation mechanisms. The disease-linked clones showed a CD8+ phenotype and occurred at relatively low frequencies in peripheral blood. The disease-linked clones were reported to be significantly enriched in matched synovial fluid samples from ankylosing spondylitis patients.

The receptor comes from a male donor with ankylosing spondylitis or in good health (not recorded which). Sequencing was done on a sample of blood, either unsorted or a sorted T cell fraction (not recorded which).

The nucleotide sequence reads as follows: TGCAGTGCCTGGGACAGGGCCTCCTACGAGCAGTACTTC. The encoded protein is CSAWDRASYEQYF. The rearranged segments are TRBV20-1 and TRBJ2-7; 9 bases in between match TRBD1. There are 13 amino acids in the CDR3, from cysteine to phenylalanine inclusive. The read is trimmed to its CDR3 DNA, 39 bases read in frame from base 1. V is trimmed back by 6 bases and J by 0 bases, and the junction contains 3 bases that no gene match accounts for. CDR1 DFQATT and CDR2 SNEGSKA were looked up in the germline V gene (reference sequence).